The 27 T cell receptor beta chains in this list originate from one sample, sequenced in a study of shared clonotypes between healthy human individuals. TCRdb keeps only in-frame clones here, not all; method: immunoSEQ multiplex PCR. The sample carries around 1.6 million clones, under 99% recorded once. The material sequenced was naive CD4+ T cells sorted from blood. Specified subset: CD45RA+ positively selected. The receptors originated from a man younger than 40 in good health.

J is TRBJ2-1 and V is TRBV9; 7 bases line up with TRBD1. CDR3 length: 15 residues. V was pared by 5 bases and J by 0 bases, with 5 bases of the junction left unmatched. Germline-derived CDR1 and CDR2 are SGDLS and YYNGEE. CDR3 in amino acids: CASSLRDSSYNEQFF. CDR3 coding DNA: TGTGCCAGCAGTCTACGGGACAGCTCCTACAATGAGCAGTTCTTC.

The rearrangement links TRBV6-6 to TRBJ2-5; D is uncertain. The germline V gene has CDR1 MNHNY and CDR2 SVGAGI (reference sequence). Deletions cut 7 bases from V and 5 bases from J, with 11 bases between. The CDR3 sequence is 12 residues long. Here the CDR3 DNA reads TGTGCCAGCAATGGGAACGAGGAGACCCAGTACTTC. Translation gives CASNGNEETQYF.

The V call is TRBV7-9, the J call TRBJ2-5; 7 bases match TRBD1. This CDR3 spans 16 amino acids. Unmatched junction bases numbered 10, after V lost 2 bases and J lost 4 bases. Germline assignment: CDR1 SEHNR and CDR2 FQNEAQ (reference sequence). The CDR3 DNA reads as TGTGCCAGCAGCTTAAACGCAGGGGGTCGGGCAGAGACCCAGTACTTC. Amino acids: CASSLNAGGRAETQYF.

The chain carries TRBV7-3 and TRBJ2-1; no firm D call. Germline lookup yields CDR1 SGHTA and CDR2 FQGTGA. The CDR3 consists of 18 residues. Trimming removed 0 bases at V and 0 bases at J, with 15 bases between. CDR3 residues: CASSLTLFTASSYNEQFF. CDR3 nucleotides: TGTGCCAGCAGCTTAACGTTATTCACAGCTAGCTCCTACAATGAGCAGTTCTTC. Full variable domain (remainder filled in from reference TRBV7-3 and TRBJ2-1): GAGVSQTPSNKVTEKGKYVELRCDPISGHTALYWYRQSLGQGPEFLIYFQGTGAADDSGLPNDRFFAVRPEGSVSTLKIQRTERGDSAVYLCASSLTLFTASSYNEQFFGPGTRLTVL.

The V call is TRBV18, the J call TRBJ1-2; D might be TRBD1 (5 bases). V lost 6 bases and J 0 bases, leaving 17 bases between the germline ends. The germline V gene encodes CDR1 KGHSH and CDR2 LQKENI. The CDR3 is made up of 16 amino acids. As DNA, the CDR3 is TGTGCCAGCTCTCCTGCCGGGGCTAACTCTAACTATGGCTACACCTTC. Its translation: CASSPAGANSNYGYTF. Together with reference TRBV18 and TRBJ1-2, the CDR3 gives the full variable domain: NAGVMQNPRHLVRRRGQEARLRCSPMKGHSHVYWYRQLPEEGLKFMVYLQKENIIDESGMPKERFSAEFPKEGPSILRIQQVVRGDSAAYFCASSPAGANSNYGYTFGSGTRLTVV.

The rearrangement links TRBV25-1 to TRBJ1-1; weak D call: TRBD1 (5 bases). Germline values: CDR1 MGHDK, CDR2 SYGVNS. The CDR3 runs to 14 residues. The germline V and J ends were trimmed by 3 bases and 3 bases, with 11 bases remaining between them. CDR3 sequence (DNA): TGTGCCAGCAGTGAGAGCAGGGTGGACACTGAAGCTTTCTTT. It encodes CASSESRVDTEAFF.

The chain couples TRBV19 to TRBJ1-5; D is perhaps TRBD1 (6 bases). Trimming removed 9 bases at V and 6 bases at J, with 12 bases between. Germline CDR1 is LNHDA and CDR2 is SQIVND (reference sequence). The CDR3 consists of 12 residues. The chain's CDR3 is CASHRASQPQHF. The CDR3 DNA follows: TGTGCCAGCCACAGGGCTTCTCAGCCCCAGCATTTT.

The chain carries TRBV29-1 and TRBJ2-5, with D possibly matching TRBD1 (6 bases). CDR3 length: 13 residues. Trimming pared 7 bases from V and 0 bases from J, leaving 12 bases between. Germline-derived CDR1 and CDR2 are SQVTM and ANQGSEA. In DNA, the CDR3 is TGCAGCGGCCGACAGGAATACCAAGAGACCCAGTACTTC. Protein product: CSGRQEYQETQYF.

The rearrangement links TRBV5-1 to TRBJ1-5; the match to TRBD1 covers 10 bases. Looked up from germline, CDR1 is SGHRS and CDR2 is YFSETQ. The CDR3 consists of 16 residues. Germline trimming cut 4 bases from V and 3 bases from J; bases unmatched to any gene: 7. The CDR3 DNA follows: TGCGCCAGCAGCCCGGGGACAGGGGTTAACAATCAGCCCCAGCATTTT. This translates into CASSPGTGVNNQPQHF. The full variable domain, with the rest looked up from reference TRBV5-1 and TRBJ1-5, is KAGVTQTPRYLIKTRGQQVTLSCSPISGHRSVSWYQQTPGQGLQFLFEYFSETQRNKGNFPGRFSGRQFSNSRSEMNVSTLELGDSALYLCASSPGTGVNNQPQHFGDGTRLSIL.

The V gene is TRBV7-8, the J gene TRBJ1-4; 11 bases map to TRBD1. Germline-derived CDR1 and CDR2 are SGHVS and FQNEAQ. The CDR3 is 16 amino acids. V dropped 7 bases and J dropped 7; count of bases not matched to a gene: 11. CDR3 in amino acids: CASTRNQGTGGEKLFF. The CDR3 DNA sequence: TGTGCCAGCACCAGAAACCAGGGGACAGGGGGTGAAAAACTGTTTTTT.

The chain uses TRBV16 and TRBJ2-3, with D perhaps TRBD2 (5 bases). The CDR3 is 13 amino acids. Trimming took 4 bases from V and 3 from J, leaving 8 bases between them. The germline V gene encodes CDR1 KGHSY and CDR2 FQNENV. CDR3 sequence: CASSLGGTDTQYF. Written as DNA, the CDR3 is TGTGCCAGCAGCCTAGGCGGGACAGATACGCAGTATTTT.

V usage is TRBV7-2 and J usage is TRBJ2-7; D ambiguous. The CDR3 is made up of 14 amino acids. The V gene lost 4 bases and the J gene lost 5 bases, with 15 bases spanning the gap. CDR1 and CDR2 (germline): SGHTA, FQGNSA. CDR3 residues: CASSSNPSLNEQYF. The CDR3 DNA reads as TGTGCCAGCAGCTCCAATCCCTCATTGAACGAGCAGTACTTC. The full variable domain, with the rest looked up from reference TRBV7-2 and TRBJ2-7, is GAGVSQSPSNKVTEKGKDVELRCDPISGHTALYWYRQSLGQGLEFLIYFQGNSAPDKSGLPSDRFSAERTGGSVSTLTIQRTQQEDSAVYLCASSSNPSLNEQYFGPGTRLTVT.

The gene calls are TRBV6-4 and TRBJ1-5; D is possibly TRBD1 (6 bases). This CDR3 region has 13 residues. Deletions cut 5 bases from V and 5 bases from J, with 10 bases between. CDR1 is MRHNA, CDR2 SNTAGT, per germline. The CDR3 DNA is TGTGCCAGCAGTACAGGGACGGATCAGCCCCAGCATTTT. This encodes CASSTGTDQPQHF.

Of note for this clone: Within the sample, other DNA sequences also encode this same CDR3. The CDR3 is CASSPGGPSYEQYF. CDR3 sequence (DNA): TGTGCCAGCTCTCCGGGTGGGCCCTCCTACGAGCAGTACTTC. The J gene is TRBJ2-7, the V gene TRBV18; D is uncertain. Trimming stripped 6 bases from V and 0 bases from J, with 12 bases between. The CDR3 covers 14 residues. Per germline, CDR1 KGHSH and CDR2 LQKENI.

The CDR3 reads CASSTLYNEQFF. The DNA of the CDR3 is TGCGCCAGCAGCACCCTATACAATGAGCAGTTCTTC. The chain links TRBV5-1 to TRBJ2-1; D unclear. The germline gives CDR1 SGHRS, CDR2 YFSETQ. The germline V and J ends were trimmed by 4 bases and 4 bases, with 6 bases remaining between them. There are 12 residues in the CDR3.

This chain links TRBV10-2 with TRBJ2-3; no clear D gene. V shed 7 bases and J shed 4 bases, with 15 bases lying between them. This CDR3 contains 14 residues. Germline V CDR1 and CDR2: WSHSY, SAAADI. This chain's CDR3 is CASNSPKGADTQYF. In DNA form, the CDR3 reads TGCGCCAGCAACTCCCCTAAGGGCGCAGATACGCAGTATTTT.

CDR3 sequence (DNA): TGTGCCAGCAGCTTATCCCCGGGGGCCGGGGAGCTGTTTTTT. Amino acids: CASSLSPGAGELFF. The genes are TRBV7-3 and TRBJ2-2; perhaps TRBD2 as D (6 bases). In germline, CDR1 is SGHTA, CDR2 FQGTGA. The CDR3 consists of 14 residues. Trimming left V 2 bases short and J 6 bases short, with 10 bases between.

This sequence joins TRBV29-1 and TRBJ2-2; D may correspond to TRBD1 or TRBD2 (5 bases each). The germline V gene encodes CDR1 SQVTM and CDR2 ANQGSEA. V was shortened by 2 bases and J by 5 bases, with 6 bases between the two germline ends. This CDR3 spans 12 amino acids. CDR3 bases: TGCAGCGTTGAATGGGGGACCGGGGAGCTGTTTTTT. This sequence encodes CSVEWGTGELFF.

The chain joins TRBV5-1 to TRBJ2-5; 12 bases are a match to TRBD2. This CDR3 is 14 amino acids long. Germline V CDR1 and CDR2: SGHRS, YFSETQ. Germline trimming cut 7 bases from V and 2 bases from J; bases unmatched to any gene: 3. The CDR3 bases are TGCGCCAGCGGCGGACTAGCGGGACAAGAGACCCAGTACTTC. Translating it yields CASGGLAGQETQYF.

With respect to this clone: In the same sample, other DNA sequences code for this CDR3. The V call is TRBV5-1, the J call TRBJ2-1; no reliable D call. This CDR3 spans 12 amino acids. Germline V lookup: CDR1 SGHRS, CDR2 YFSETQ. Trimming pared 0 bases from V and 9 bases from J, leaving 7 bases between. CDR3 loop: CASSLVSGEQFF. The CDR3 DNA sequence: TGCGCCAGCAGCTTGGTTTCGGGTGAGCAGTTCTTC.

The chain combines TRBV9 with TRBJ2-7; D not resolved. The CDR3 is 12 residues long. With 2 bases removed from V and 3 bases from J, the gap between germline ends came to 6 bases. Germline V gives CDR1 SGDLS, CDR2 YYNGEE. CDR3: CASSVDLYEQYF. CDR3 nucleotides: TGTGCCAGCAGCGTCGACCTCTACGAGCAGTACTTC.

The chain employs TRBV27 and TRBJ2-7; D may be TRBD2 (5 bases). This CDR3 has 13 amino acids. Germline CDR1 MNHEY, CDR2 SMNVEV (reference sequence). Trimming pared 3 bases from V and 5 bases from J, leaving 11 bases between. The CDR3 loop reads CASSFEGTHEQYF. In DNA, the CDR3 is TGTGCCAGCAGTTTCGAGGGTACCCACGAGCAGTACTTC.

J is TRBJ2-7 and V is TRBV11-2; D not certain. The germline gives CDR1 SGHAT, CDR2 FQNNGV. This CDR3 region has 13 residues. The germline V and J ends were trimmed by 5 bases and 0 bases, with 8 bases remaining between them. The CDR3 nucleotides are TGTGCCAGCAGCAAACCTGACTCCTACGAGCAGTACTTC. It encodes CASSKPDSYEQYF.

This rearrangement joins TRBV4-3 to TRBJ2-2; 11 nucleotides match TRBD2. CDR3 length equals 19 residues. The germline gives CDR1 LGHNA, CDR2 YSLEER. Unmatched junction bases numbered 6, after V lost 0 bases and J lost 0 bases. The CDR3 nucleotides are TGCGCCAGCAGCCAAGATCTGACTAGCGGGGCCGCGAACACCGGGGAGCTGTTTTTT. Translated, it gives CASSQDLTSGAANTGELFF.

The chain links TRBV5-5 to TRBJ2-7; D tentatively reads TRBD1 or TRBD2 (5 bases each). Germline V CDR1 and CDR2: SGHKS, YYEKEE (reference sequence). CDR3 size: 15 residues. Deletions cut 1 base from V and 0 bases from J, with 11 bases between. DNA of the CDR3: TGTGCCAGCAGCTTGACCGGGACGGTCTCCTACGAGCAGTACTTC. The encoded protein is CASSLTGTVSYEQYF.

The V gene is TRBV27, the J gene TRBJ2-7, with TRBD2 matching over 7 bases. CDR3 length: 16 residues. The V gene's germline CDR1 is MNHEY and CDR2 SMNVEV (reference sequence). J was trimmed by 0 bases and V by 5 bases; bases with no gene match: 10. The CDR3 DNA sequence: TGTGCCAGCAGTCCGCAAGTAGCGGGCCTCTCCTACGAGCAGTACTTC. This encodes CASSPQVAGLSYEQYF.

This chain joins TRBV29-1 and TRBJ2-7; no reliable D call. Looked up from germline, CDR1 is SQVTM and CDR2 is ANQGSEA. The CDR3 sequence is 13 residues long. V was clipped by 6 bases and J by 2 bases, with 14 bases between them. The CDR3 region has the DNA TGCAGCGTCGCCTACGGTACGCCCTACGAGCAGTACTTC. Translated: CSVAYGTPYEQYF.